This T cell receptor beta chain is drawn from a study of vaccination and CD4 T cells after COVID-19. Study information: Convalescent donors: six male, four female; seven Caucasian, two Asian, one multiracial, two Hispanic.

Oncomine TCR Beta short-read sequencing was applied to DNA from cultured CD4+ T cells. TCRdb reanalysed the PCR reads using MiXCR and keeps one entry per CDR3 protein. Here the sample spans 5,000 to 6,000 distinct CDR3 sequences, approximately 39% being singletons. This clonotype has just one count. The target antigen is unknown. Germline CDR1 and CDR2: SGHVS and FQNEAQ. The CDR3 is made up of 14 amino acids. V was pared by 5 bases and J by 6 bases, with 15 bases between. The treatment is: roughly nine-day PBMC culture with coronavirus spike peptide pools or control peptides (ViraFEST assay). It was before the COVID-19 pandemic (2011-2018) that the unexposed donor's CD4+ T cells were collected. Study-wide points: For convalescent patients, a median 86.3% of reactive clones surfaced exclusively after vaccination.

The sequence derives from a human donor in good health. V is TRBV7-8 and J is TRBJ2-3; no firm D call. The sequencing sample was made of CD4+ T cells from blood, cultured in vitro. DNA for the CDR3: TGTGCCAGCAGCGGATATGTGGCGGCGGATACGCAGTATTTT. It translates to CASSGYVAADTQYF.